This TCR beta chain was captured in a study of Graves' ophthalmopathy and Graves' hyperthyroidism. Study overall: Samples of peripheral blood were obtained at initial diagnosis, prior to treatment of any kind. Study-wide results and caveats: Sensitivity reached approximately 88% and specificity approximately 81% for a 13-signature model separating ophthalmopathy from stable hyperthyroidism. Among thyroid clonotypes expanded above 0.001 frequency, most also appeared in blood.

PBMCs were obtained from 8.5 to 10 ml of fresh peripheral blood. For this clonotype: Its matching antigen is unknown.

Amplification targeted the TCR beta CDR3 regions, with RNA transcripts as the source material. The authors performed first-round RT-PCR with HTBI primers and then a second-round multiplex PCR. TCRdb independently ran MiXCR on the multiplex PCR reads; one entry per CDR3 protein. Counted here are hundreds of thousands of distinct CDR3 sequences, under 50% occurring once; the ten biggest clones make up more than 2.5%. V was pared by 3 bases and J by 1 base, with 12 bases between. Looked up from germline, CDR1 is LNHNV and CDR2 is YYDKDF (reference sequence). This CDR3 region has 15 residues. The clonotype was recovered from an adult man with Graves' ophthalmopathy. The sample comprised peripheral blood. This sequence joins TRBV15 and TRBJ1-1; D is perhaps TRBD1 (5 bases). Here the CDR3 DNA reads TGTGCCACCAGCAGCCCGACAGACAGGAACACTGAAGCTTTCTTT. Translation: CATSSPTDRNTEAFF.